Listed here is a single T cell receptor (beta chain). The data are from a study of shared clonotypes between healthy human individuals. CDR1 and CDR2 from the germline V gene are WSHSY and SAAADI. Trimming removed 3 bases from V and 3 bases from J; junction bases left unmatched: 4. This CDR3 has 14 residues. Terminally differentiated effector memory CD45RA+ cells were excluded by CCR7 positive selection of CD45RO-negative cells. Here immunoSEQ multiplex PCR was the method, and the copy in TCRdb shows in-frame clones only, minus some. The sample lists some 2 million clones; roughly 95% were seen once. This chain joins TRBV10-2 and TRBJ2-7; 8 positions match TRBD1. The receptor was derived from a man in his late teens or twenties in good health. The sequenced material came from naive CD8+ T cells sorted from blood. The DNA of the CDR3 is TGCGCCAGCAGTGACCGGACAGGGATCTACGAGCAGTACTTC. Residues: CASSDRTGIYEQYF.